This is a list of T cell receptor beta chains from one sample in a study of blood T cells in healthy people across ages. TCRdb re-analysed the 5' RACE reads in MiXCR, keeping a single row per CDR3 protein. Seen here are some 1.8 million distinct CDR3 sequences, roughly two fifths observed once, and the top ten hold 20% to 25%. Sequenced material: blood. Source of these receptors: a human donor in good health. The CDR3 runs from the conserved cysteine through the conserved F or W. The D gene is left open where the match is weak. Rows give clone size only sometimes, using once, few, many, or a class for an expanded clone.

clone_size: -
j_call: TRBJ2-7
v_call: TRBV6-2/TRBV6-3
d_call: TRBD1
cdr3_length: 16
cdr3_aa: CASSYSKTGGGDEQYF
cdr3_nt: TGTGCCAGCAGTTACTCCAAGACAGGGGGCGGCGACGAGCAGTACTTC

clone_size: few
j_call: TRBJ2-5
v_call: TRBV7-9
d_call: -
cdr3_length: 13
cdr3_aa: CASSLGTRQEQYF
cdr3_nt: TGTGCCAGCAGCTTAGGGACACGTCAGGAGCAGTACTTC

clone_size: -
j_call: TRBJ2-3
v_call: TRBV12-3/TRBV12-4
d_call: TRBD2
cdr3_length: 19
cdr3_aa: CASSLALGAGGAGTDTQYF
cdr3_nt: TGTGCCAGCAGTTTAGCGCTAGGAGCGGGGGGGGCCGGCACAGATACGCAGTATTTT

clone_size: -
j_call: TRBJ2-1
v_call: TRBV3-1
d_call: -
cdr3_length: 11
cdr3_aa: CASSGVDGQFF
cdr3_nt: TGTGCCAGCAGCGGAGTAGATGGGCAGTTCTTC

clone_size: many
j_call: TRBJ2-1
v_call: TRBV29-1
d_call: -
cdr3_length: 15
cdr3_aa: CSTYAYTRAHNEQFF
cdr3_nt: TGCAGCACATATGCCTACACCCGAGCCCACAATGAGCAGTTCTTC

clone_size: few
j_call: TRBJ2-7
v_call: TRBV6-5
d_call: -
cdr3_length: 15
cdr3_aa: CASSSSPRWGYKQYF
cdr3_nt: TGTGCCAGCAGTTCATCCCCTAGATGGGGCTACAAGCAGTACTTC

clone_size: few
j_call: TRBJ2-3
v_call: TRBV4-3
d_call: -
cdr3_length: 16
cdr3_aa: CASSQDLDGSTDTQYF
cdr3_nt: TGCGCCAGCAGCCAAGATCTCGACGGAAGCACAGATACGCAGTATTTT

clone_size: few
j_call: TRBJ2-3
v_call: TRBV28
d_call: -
cdr3_length: 14
cdr3_aa: CASDVGGNTDTQYF
cdr3_nt: TGTGCCTCGGACGTAGGGGGGAACACAGATACGCAGTATTTT

clone_size: -
j_call: TRBJ1-1
v_call: TRBV4-1
d_call: -
cdr3_length: 14
cdr3_aa: CASSQETLNTEAFF
cdr3_nt: TGCGCCAGCAGCCAAGAGACTTTGAACACTGAAGCTTTCTTT

clone_size: few
j_call: TRBJ1-2
v_call: TRBV6-2/TRBV6-3
d_call: TRBD1
cdr3_length: 13
cdr3_aa: CASGTAIFYGYTF
cdr3_nt: TGTGCCAGCGGGACAGCAATCTTCTATGGCTACACCTTC

clone_size: -
j_call: TRBJ2-1
v_call: TRBV4-2
d_call: -
cdr3_length: 14
cdr3_aa: CASSQLPGYNEQFF
cdr3_nt: TGTGCCAGCAGCCAACTTCCGGGTTACAATGAGCAGTTCTTC

clone_size: few
j_call: TRBJ1-2
v_call: TRBV7-8
d_call: TRBD1
cdr3_length: 16
cdr3_aa: CASSLDMGRGLYGYTF
cdr3_nt: TGTGCCAGCAGCTTAGATATGGGCAGGGGGCTCTATGGCTACACCTTC

clone_size: -
j_call: TRBJ1-2
v_call: TRBV5-1
d_call: -
cdr3_length: 13
cdr3_aa: CASSFRDGGGYTF
cdr3_nt: TGCGCCAGCAGCTTTAGGGATGGAGGTGGCTACACCTTC

clone_size: -
j_call: TRBJ2-1
v_call: TRBV7-8
d_call: TRBD2
cdr3_length: 18
cdr3_aa: CASSLQASGGALYNEQFF
cdr3_nt: TGTGCCAGCAGCCTCCAAGCCAGCGGGGGGGCCCTCTACAATGAGCAGTTCTTC

clone_size: -
j_call: TRBJ2-7
v_call: TRBV10-3
d_call: -
cdr3_length: 12
cdr3_aa: CAISAGSYEQYF
cdr3_nt: TGTGCCATCAGTGCGGGGTCCTACGAGCAGTACTTC

clone_size: -
j_call: TRBJ2-7
v_call: TRBV19
d_call: -
cdr3_length: 12
cdr3_aa: CASSMNSYEQYF
cdr3_nt: TGTGCCAGTAGTATGAACAGCTACGAGCAGTACTTC

clone_size: -
j_call: TRBJ2-7
v_call: TRBV7-2
d_call: TRBD2
cdr3_length: 16
cdr3_aa: CANSLAASGVSYEQYF
cdr3_nt: TGTGCCAACAGCTTAGCCGCTAGCGGTGTTTCCTACGAGCAGTACTTC

clone_size: -
j_call: TRBJ2-1
v_call: TRBV6-5
d_call: -
cdr3_length: 14
cdr3_aa: CASSYLSQNNEQFF
cdr3_nt: TGTGCCAGCAGTTACCTGAGCCAAAACAATGAGCAGTTCTTC